A single sample is the source of the 14 T cell receptor beta chains below, sequenced in a study of immune heterogeneity within non-small cell lung tumors. A multiplex PCR containing 32 V primers and 13 J primers was used to amplify TCR beta CDR3. One entry per CDR3 protein results from TCRdb running MiXCR on the multiplex PCR reads. The data show 10,000 to 15,000 distinct CDR3 sequences, with approximately 22% seen just once and 13% held by the top ten. Genomic DNA extracted from bulk tumor tissue served as template. A total of 450 to 700 ng was used per sample. Surgery yielded several widely spaced biopsies per primary tumor. The study cohort was described as untreated, and its members had newly diagnosed non-small cell lung cancer. They went on to have curative surgery. The source material was lung tumor tissue. These TCRs come from a man in his fifties with non-small cell lung cancer.

This clonotype showed up many times. The chain uses TRBV4-2 and TRBJ1-6, with a tentative D call TRBD1 (5 bases). Germline-derived CDR1 and CDR2 are LGHNA and YNFKEQ. V was clipped by 0 bases and J by 7 bases, with 13 bases between them. This CDR3 is built from 16 residues. The DNA of the CDR3 is TGTGCCAGCAGCCAAGACCCCTCAGGGAGCAATTCACCCCTCCACTTT. This sequence encodes CASSQDPSGSNSPLHF.

This clonotype has more than one count but fewer than ten. The rearrangement uses TRBV5-6 and TRBJ1-2, with D perhaps matching TRBD1 (5 bases). Trimming took off 2 bases at V and 4 bases at J, with 15 bases between the two ends. The germline gives CDR1 SGHDT, CDR2 YYEEEE. The CDR3 has 15 residues. This CDR3 reads CASSFFTGTTYGYTF. In nucleotides, the CDR3 is TGTGCCAGCAGCTTTTTCACAGGAACCACCTATGGCTACACCTTC.

This clonotype was picked up many times. V is TRBV6-1 and J is TRBJ2-1, with 14 nucleotides matching TRBD2. V shed 6 bases and J 0 bases; nucleotides not matched to a gene: 7. The CDR3 totals 18 residues. The germline CDR1 and CDR2 sequences are MNHNS and SASEGT. The CDR3 DNA reads TGTGCCAGCAGGGGGACTAGCGGGAGATCGGGCTCCTACAATGAGCAGTTCTTC. It yields the protein CASRGTSGRSGSYNEQFF.

This clonotype came up a few times. The CDR3 region has the DNA TGTGCCAGCAGTTACGGGACAGATATGAACACTGAAGCTTTCTTT. It codes for CASSYGTDMNTEAFF. V and J are TRBV6-5 and TRBJ1-1, with 7 bases lining up with TRBD1. The trim removed 2 bases at V and 0 bases at J, leaving 3 bases unmatched. The germline CDR1 and CDR2 sequences are MNHEY and SVGAGI. This CDR3 is built from 15 residues.

V usage is TRBV3-1 and J usage is TRBJ1-5; D ambiguous. Trimming removed 4 bases at V and 8 bases at J, with 12 bases between. Germline CDR1 is LGHDT and CDR2 is YNNKEL (reference sequence). CDR3 size: 13 residues. Written as DNA, the CDR3 is TGTGCCAGCAGCCTTCACACCTCGAAGCCCCAGCATTTT. It is translated as CASSLHTSKPQHF.

This clonotype came up many times. This sequence joins TRBV3-1 and TRBJ1-6; D uncertain. The germline gives CDR1 LGHDT, CDR2 YNNKEL (reference sequence). V shed 0 bases and J shed 10 bases, with 10 bases lying between them. The CDR3 runs to 14 residues. Here the CDR3 reads CASSQDEGKSPLHF. As DNA, the CDR3 is TGTGCCAGCAGCCAAGATGAAGGGAAATCACCCCTCCACTTT.

This clonotype has a count of ten or more. This chain links TRBV7-8 with TRBJ2-1; D is ambiguous. The V end lost 1 base, the J end lost 0 bases, and 10 bases lay between the germline ends. Germline V gene lookup returns CDR1 SGHVS and CDR2 FQNEAQ. This CDR3 is built from 16 residues. CDR3 coding DNA: TGTGCCAGCAGCTTAGACATCTCAAGCTCCTACAATGAGCAGTTCTTC. Its protein product is CASSLDISSSYNEQFF. Together with reference TRBV7-8 and TRBJ2-1, the CDR3 gives the full variable domain: GAGVSQSPRYKVAKRGQDVALRCDPISGHVSLFWYQQALGQGPEFLTYFQNEAQLDKSGLPSDRFFAERPEGSVSTLKIQRTQQEDSAVYLCASSLDISSSYNEQFFGPGTRLTVL.

This clonotype is labeled as medium-sized. V gene TRBV30 combines with J gene TRBJ1-5; D is ambiguous. The V end lost 2 bases, the J end lost 4 bases, and 9 bases lay between the germline ends. The CDR3 consists of 13 residues. Germline assignment: CDR1 GTSNPN and CDR2 SVGIG (reference sequence). The CDR3 region has the DNA TGTGCCTGGAGTCTTGAGGTGAATCAGCCCCAGCATTTT. Translation gives CAWSLEVNQPQHF.

This clonotype rates as medium-sized (0.01 to 0.1%). This CDR3 reads CSARIGTNSYEQYF. CDR3 DNA sequence: TGCAGTGCTAGAATCGGGACAAACTCCTACGAGCAGTACTTC. The rearrangement links TRBV20-1 to TRBJ2-7; TRBD1 is a possible D gene (6 bases). This CDR3 is 14 amino acids long. V gave up 2 bases and J gave up 0 bases, with 11 bases separating them. Germline loops: CDR1 DFQATT, CDR2 SNEGSKA (reference sequence).

This clonotype was recorded a few times. The chain recombines TRBV7-9 with TRBJ2-7; D is perhaps TRBD2 (5 bases). Per germline, CDR1 SEHNR and CDR2 FQNEAQ (reference sequence). V was trimmed by 6 bases and J by 6 bases, leaving 18 bases between them. This CDR3 is 14 amino acids long. The CDR3, as DNA: TGTGCCAGCAGTTACGGGGAGTTAGCCTCCGAGCAGTACTTC. It specifies CASSYGELASEQYF. Complete variable domain (other parts from reference TRBV7-9 and TRBJ2-7): DTGVSQNPRHKITKRGQNVTFRCDPISEHNRLYWYRQTLGQGPEFLTYFQNEAQLEKSRLLSDRFSAERPKGSFSTLEIQRTEQGDSAMYLCASSYGELASEQYFGPGTRLTVT.

This clonotype was seen repeatedly, ten times or more. The V call is TRBV9, the J call TRBJ1-6, with D unresolved. Germline V gene lookup returns CDR1 SGDLS and CDR2 YYNGEE. The germline V and J ends were trimmed by 3 bases and 0 bases, with 7 bases remaining between them. The CDR3 is 15 amino acids. The CDR3 here is CASSASDSYNSPLHF. In nucleotides, the CDR3 is TGTGCCAGCAGCGCGAGCGACTCCTATAATTCACCCCTCCACTTT. The variable domain in full, with the rest retrieved from reference TRBV9 and TRBJ1-6, is DSGVTQTPKHLITATGQRVTLRCSPRSGDLSVYWYQQSLDQGLQFLIQYYNGEERAKGNILERFSAQQFPDLHSELNLSSLELGDSALYFCASSASDSYNSPLHFGNGTRLTVT.

This clonotype was detected ten times or more. The rearrangement uses TRBV9 and TRBJ2-7; the D gene is possibly TRBD1 (5 bases). V was shortened by 0 bases and J by 5 bases, with 9 bases between the two germline ends. Germline assignment: CDR1 SGDLS and CDR2 YYNGEE. The CDR3 runs to 13 residues. The CDR3 region has the DNA TGTGCCAGCAGCGTAGTAGGCAGGGACGAGCAGTACTTC. Translated: CASSVVGRDEQYF. Variable domain in full (rest from reference TRBV9 and TRBJ2-7): DSGVTQTPKHLITATGQRVTLRCSPRSGDLSVYWYQQSLDQGLQFLIQYYNGEERAKGNILERFSAQQFPDLHSELNLSSLELGDSALYFCASSVVGRDEQYFGPGTRLTVT.

This clonotype was found many times. The chain has TRBV12-3 or TRBV12-4 and TRBJ2-3; D ambiguous. V dropped 3 bases and J dropped 5 bases, with 3 bases sitting between them. The CDR3 has 11 amino acids. The CDR3 region has the DNA TGTGCCAGCAGTTTGAGAGATACGCAGTATTTT. It specifies CASSLRDTQYF.

The chain carries TRBV6-5 and TRBJ1-2; D unresolved. Deletions cut 2 bases from V and 4 bases from J, with 14 bases between. The CDR3 runs 15 residues. Per germline, CDR1 MNHEY and CDR2 SVGAGI. In DNA, the CDR3 is TGTGCCAGCAGTTACGGGAGAATAGGGCCCTATGGCTACACCTTC. It codes for CASSYGRIGPYGYTF.